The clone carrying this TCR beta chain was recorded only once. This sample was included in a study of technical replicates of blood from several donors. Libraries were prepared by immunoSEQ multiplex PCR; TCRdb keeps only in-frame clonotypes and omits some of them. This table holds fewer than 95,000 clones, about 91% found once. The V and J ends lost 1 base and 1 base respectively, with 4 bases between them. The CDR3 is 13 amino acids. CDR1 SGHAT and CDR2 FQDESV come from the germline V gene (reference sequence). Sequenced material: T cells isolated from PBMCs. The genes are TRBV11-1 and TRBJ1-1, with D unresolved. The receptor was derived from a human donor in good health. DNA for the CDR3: TGTGCCAGCAGCTTAGGGGCGAACACTGAAGCTTTCTTT. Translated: CASSLGANTEAFF.